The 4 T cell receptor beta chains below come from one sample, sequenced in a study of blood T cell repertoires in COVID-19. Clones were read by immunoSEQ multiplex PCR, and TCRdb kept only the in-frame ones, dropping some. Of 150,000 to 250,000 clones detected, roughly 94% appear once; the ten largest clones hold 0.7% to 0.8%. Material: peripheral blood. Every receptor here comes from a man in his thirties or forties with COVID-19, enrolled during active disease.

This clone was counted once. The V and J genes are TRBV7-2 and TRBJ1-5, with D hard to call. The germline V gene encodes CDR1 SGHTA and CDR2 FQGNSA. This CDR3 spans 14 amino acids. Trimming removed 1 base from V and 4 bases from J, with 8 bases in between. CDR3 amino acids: CASSLGGPNQPQHF. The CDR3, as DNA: TGTGCCAGCAGCTTAGGAGGGCCGAATCAGCCCCAGCATTTT.

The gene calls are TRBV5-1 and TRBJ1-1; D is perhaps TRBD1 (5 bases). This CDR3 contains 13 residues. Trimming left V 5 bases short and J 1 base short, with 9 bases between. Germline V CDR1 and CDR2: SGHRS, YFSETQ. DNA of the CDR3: TGCGCCAGCAGGGGGCCGGGGAACACTGAAGCTTTCTTT. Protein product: CASRGPGNTEAFF.

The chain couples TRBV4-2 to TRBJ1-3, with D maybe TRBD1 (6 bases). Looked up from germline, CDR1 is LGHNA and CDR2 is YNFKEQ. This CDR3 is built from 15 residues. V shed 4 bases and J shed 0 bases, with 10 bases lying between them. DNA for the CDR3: TGTGCCAGCAGCCGGGACACTGTCTCTGGAAACACCATATATTTT. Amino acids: CASSRDTVSGNTIYF.

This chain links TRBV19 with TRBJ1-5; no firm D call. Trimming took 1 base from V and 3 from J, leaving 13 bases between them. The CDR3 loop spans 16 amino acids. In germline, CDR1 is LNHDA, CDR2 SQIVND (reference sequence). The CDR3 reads CASSIVRAGPNQPQHF. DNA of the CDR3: TGTGCCAGTAGTATAGTCCGAGCAGGCCCCAATCAGCCCCAGCATTTT.